This note documents a single T cell receptor beta chain sequence. Its antigen is as yet unknown. CDR3 length equals 14 residues. V lost 5 bases and J 2 bases, leaving 12 bases between the germline ends. CDR1 and CDR2 (germline): LNHDA, SQIVND (reference sequence). The PCR ran on 60 Vbeta and 13 Jbeta primers. The table came from immunoSEQ multiplex PCR; TCRdb's copy has only in-frame clones and leaves some out. The profile shows approximately 59,000 clones, roughly two thirds of them singletons. The sample comes from a study of cytomegalovirus exposure and HLA in healthy donors. Points from the study as a whole: Versus the roughly 700-donor mean, an Asian-associated ancestry cluster reportedly showed fewer N-insertions in a later analysis.

The sample consisted of PBMCs. The chain employs TRBV19 and TRBJ1-2; no clear D. This TCR was recovered from a man aged 35-49 years in good health and CMV-seropositive. The CDR3 protein is CASSLLTRNYGYTF. The CDR3, as DNA: TGTGCCAGTAGTCTATTGACAAGAAACTATGGCTACACCTTC. The full variable domain, its missing parts supplied by reference TRBV19 and TRBJ1-2, is DGGITQSPKYLFRKEGQNVTLSCEQNLNHDAMYWYRQDPGQGLRLIYYSQIVNDFQKGDIAEGYSVSREKKESFPLTVTSAQKNPTAFYLCASSLLTRNYGYTFGSGTRLTVV.